This record covers a single T cell receptor beta chain. The entry originates in a study of blood T cells in healthy people across ages. A second about 6 to 12 cycle PCR used barcoded and J-beta primers. One entry per CDR3 protein results from TCRdb running MiXCR on the 5' RACE reads. The sample consists of about 670,000 distinct CDR3 sequences, approximately 52% of them appearing once. The CDR3 contains 14 residues. The germline V gene encodes CDR1 SQVTM and CDR2 ANQGSEA. V lost 1 base and J 5 bases, leaving 14 bases between the germline ends. Input material: blood. The chain joins TRBV29-1 to TRBJ1-2; tentatively, D is TRBD1 (5 bases). This TCR came from a woman over 75 in good health. The CDR3 DNA sequence: TGCAGCGTTGAAGTCCGGGACCCGTGGTATGGCTACACCTTC. Translation: CSVEVRDPWYGYTF.